This T cell receptor beta chain was sequenced for a study of shared clonotypes between healthy human individuals. On the study more broadly: CD8 memory received one plate per donor, CD8 naive two, CD4 memory three and CD4 naive three. Study-level results: Generally, estimated richness proved larger in naive subsets than it did in memory subsets.

Produced via immunoSEQ multiplex PCR; TCRdb's table is partial and in-frame only. The repertoire holds about 1 million clones, with around 76% as singletons. Caucasian adults residing in Nashville, Tennessee made up all the donors. Germline loops: CDR1 SGHTA, CDR2 FQGTGA. The V end was cut by 5 bases, the J end by 0 bases, with 13 bases between. CDR3 length: 16 residues. A remark on this clone: Its antigen is unknown.

The chain is built from TRBV7-3 and TRBJ2-2, with TRBD1 as a possible D gene (6 bases). The sequence came from a man between 18 and 35 years old in good health. Input material: memory CD4+ T cells sorted from blood. Subset indicated: CD45RA-negative fraction. The CDR3 sequence is CASSLGRTANTGELFF. The CDR3 DNA follows: TGTGCCAGCAGCCTTGGAAGGACAGCGAACACCGGGGAGCTGTTTTTT. Full variable domain (missing parts from reference TRBV7-3 and TRBJ2-2): GAGVSQTPSNKVTEKGKYVELRCDPISGHTALYWYRQSLGQGPEFLIYFQGTGAADDSGLPNDRFFAVRPEGSVSTLKIQRTERGDSAVYLCASSLGRTANTGELFFGEGSRLTVL.